Below, 30 T cell receptor beta chains from the same sample are listed, as sequenced in a study of CD8 T cells in ankylosing spondylitis. Study results and caveats: A TCR beta motif of several highly homologous variants seemed to mark ankylosing spondylitis blood.

TCRdb reprocessed the 5' RACE reads with MiXCR, giving one entry per CDR3 protein. The sample shows 300,000 to 400,000 distinct CDR3 sequences, about a fifth of them seen only once. These receptors have no identified antigens. Sequenced input: blood, either unsorted or a sorted T cell fraction (not recorded which). These TCRs come from a male donor with ankylosing spondylitis.

The chain joins TRBV30 to TRBJ2-7; D assignment may be TRBD1 or TRBD2 (6 bases each). Deletions cut 5 bases from V and 0 bases from J, with 14 bases between. Germline V gives CDR1 GTSNPN, CDR2 SVGIG (reference sequence). The CDR3 spans 14 residues. The chain's CDR3 is CAWALGGSSYEQYF. The CDR3 nucleotides are TGTGCCTGGGCCCTAGGGGGGAGCTCCTACGAGCAGTACTTC.

The chain links TRBV7-9 to TRBJ1-1; TRBD1 aligns across 10 bases. Per germline, CDR1 SEHNR and CDR2 FQNEAQ (reference sequence). V lost 1 base to trimming and J lost 10 bases; unmatched junction nucleotides: 3. The CDR3 runs to 13 residues. The CDR3 coding sequence is TGTGCCAGCAGCTTAGAAGGGGACAGGGGAGCTTTCTTT. It translates to CASSLEGDRGAFF.

V is TRBV5-6 and J is TRBJ1-4; D perhaps matches TRBD1 (6 bases). Trimming took off 2 bases at V and 6 bases at J, with 23 bases between the two ends. The CDR3 contains 18 residues. The germline gives CDR1 SGHDT, CDR2 YYEEEE. CDR3 residues: CASSLRGGSTGIYEKLFF. CDR3 DNA sequence: TGTGCCAGCAGCTTACGAGGGGGGTCCACAGGGATCTATGAAAAACTGTTTTTT.

The rearrangement joins TRBV6-2 or TRBV6-3 to TRBJ2-1, with 13 bases lining up with TRBD2. CDR3 length: 16 amino acids. Germline CDR1 MNHEY, CDR2 SVGEGT. Germline trimming cut 10 bases from V and 2 bases from J; bases unmatched to any gene: 8. The CDR3 coding sequence is TGTGCCACCCGGACTAGCGGGAGCTTCCCCTACAATGAGCAGTTCTTC. The encoded protein is CATRTSGSFPYNEQFF.

This clonotype was observed a handful of times. The chain has TRBV12-3 or TRBV12-4 and TRBJ2-1; the D gene could be TRBD1 or TRBD2 (5 bases each). V was shortened by 5 bases and J by 10 bases, with 21 bases between the two germline ends. This CDR3 region has 15 residues. For the CDR3, the DNA is TGTGCCAGCAGTATCCGGGACCCCGCCCAATTGGAGCAGTTCTTC. Translating gives CASSIRDPAQLEQFF.

This clonotype came up a few times. The V gene is TRBV30, the J gene TRBJ2-1; 8 positions agree with TRBD2. The CDR3 has 15 residues. J gave up 8 bases and V 0 bases, and 9 bases lay outside the gene matches. Germline lookup yields CDR1 GTSNPN and CDR2 SVGIG (reference sequence). The DNA for the CDR3 is TGTGCCTGGAGTGTAAAGCGGGGGCGAACGGATGAGCAGTTCTTC. Residues: CAWSVKRGRTDEQFF.

The J gene is TRBJ1-3, the V gene TRBV6-5; TRBD1 matches 7 bases. J gave up 2 bases and V 3 bases, and 4 bases lay outside the gene matches. Germline-derived CDR1 and CDR2 are MNHEY and SVGAGI. CDR3 size: 15 residues. The CDR3, as DNA: TGTGCCAGCAGTTATACAGGGGAGACTGGAAACACCATATATTTT. Translated, it gives CASSYTGETGNTIYF.

The CDR3 here is CASSGTLNTEAFF. CDR3 nucleotides: TGTGCCAGCAGTGGGACCCTCAACACTGAAGCTTTCTTT. The chain recombines TRBV6-4 with TRBJ1-1, with no clear D. Germline V lookup: CDR1 MRHNA, CDR2 SNTAGT. The CDR3 contains 13 residues. Trimming removed 4 bases at V and 2 bases at J, with 8 bases between.

This clonotype was recorded a few times. The chain carries TRBV7-2 and TRBJ2-1; 10 nucleotides line up with TRBD2. CDR3 size: 17 residues. Germline values: CDR1 SGHTA, CDR2 FQGNSA. J was trimmed by 10 bases and V by 2 bases; bases with no gene match: 14. This CDR3 is CASSLKTGVAGGGEQFF. The CDR3, as DNA: TGTGCCAGCAGCTTAAAGACGGGGGTAGCGGGAGGAGGGGAGCAGTTCTTC.

This chain joins TRBV29-1 and TRBJ2-1; D may be TRBD1 or TRBD2 (5 bases each). In germline, CDR1 is SQVTM, CDR2 ANQGSEA. This CDR3 contains 13 residues. V lost 5 bases, J lost 3 bases, and 11 bases lay in between. CDR3 nucleotide sequence: TGCAGCGTTATTTGGGGGAGCTACAATGAGCAGTTCTTC. This sequence encodes CSVIWGSYNEQFF.

The chain recombines TRBV7-3 with TRBJ2-3; maybe TRBD2 (5 bases). The CDR3 length is 14 residues. The V end lost 5 bases, the J end lost 4 bases, and 13 bases lay between the germline ends. The germline gives CDR1 SGHTA, CDR2 FQGTGA. CDR3 sequence: CASSALGAADTQYF. CDR3 DNA sequence: TGTGCCAGCAGCGCCCTGGGAGCCGCAGATACGCAGTATTTT.

The chain couples TRBV3-1 to TRBJ2-2, with D hard to call. The germline V gene encodes CDR1 LGHDT and CDR2 YNNKEL (reference sequence). V was cut by 1 base and J by 2 bases, with 8 bases left in between. The length of the CDR3 is 15 residues. The CDR3 DNA is TGTGCCAGCAGCCAAGGGCAGCTAAACACCGGGGAGCTGTTTTTT. Its protein product is CASSQGQLNTGELFF.

The rearrangement joins TRBV5-1 to TRBJ2-5; D gene unclear. The CDR3 is made up of 16 amino acids. V lost 0 bases and J 0 bases, leaving 12 bases between the germline ends. Per germline, CDR1 SGHRS and CDR2 YFSETQ. The CDR3 protein is CASSLENGPHQETQYF. In DNA, the CDR3 is TGCGCCAGCAGCTTGGAAAATGGACCGCACCAAGAGACCCAGTACTTC.

V is TRBV11-3 and J is TRBJ2-5; 7 bases match TRBD2. V was clipped by 1 base and J by 5 bases; unmatched bases: 4. The V gene's germline CDR1 is SGHNT and CDR2 YENEEA. This CDR3 is built from 14 residues. CDR3 residues: CASSLGGSSETQYF. The CDR3, as DNA: TGTGCCAGCAGCTTAGGCGGGAGTTCGGAGACCCAGTACTTC.

The chain carries TRBV29-1 and TRBJ1-3; 7 bases map to TRBD1. Germline assignment: CDR1 SQVTM and CDR2 ANQGSEA. Unmatched junction bases numbered 2, after V lost 1 base and J lost 2 bases. The CDR3 runs to 14 residues. The CDR3 sequence: CSVEGTGPGNTIYF. In nucleotides, the CDR3 is TGCAGCGTTGAAGGGACAGGTCCTGGAAACACCATATATTTT.

This chain connects TRBV5-1 to TRBJ1-1; maybe TRBD1 (5 bases). Germline assignment: CDR1 SGHRS and CDR2 YFSETQ. Trimming shortened V by 4 bases and J by 3 bases, and 13 bases separated the two germline ends. The CDR3 is made up of 14 amino acids. CDR3 bases: TGCGCCAGCAGCCGCAGGGACCTAGACACTGAAGCTTTCTTT. Its translation: CASSRRDLDTEAFF.

This clonotype was detected only a few times. The V call is TRBV30, the J call TRBJ2-7, with D unclear. CDR3 length: 14 residues. From germline, CDR1 is GTSNPN and CDR2 SVGIG (reference sequence). Trimming cost V 0 bases and J 5 bases, with 14 bases left between them. The CDR3 protein is CAWSVPIPSDEQYF. The CDR3 DNA reads as TGTGCCTGGAGTGTACCCATCCCTAGTGACGAGCAGTACTTC.

For the CDR3, the DNA is TGTGCCATCAGTGAGTCCGAGGGTTCAGTGAGCACAGATACGCAGTATTTT. It is translated as CAISESEGSVSTDTQYF. V and J are TRBV10-3 and TRBJ2-3; D is possibly TRBD2 (5 bases). The CDR3 covers 17 residues. Germline V gene lookup returns CDR1 ENHRY and CDR2 SYGVKD. The V and J ends lost 0 bases and 0 bases respectively, with 13 bases between them.

There are a few counts of this clonotype. In DNA, the CDR3 is TGCGCCAGCAGCCTGGGACTAAAAAGCACAGATACGCAGTATTTT. It encodes CASSLGLKSTDTQYF. The V gene is TRBV4-1, the J gene TRBJ2-3; 7 bases are a match to TRBD2. From germline, CDR1 is MGHRA and CDR2 YSYEKL. Trimming removed 4 bases from V and 0 bases from J; junction bases left unmatched: 4. This CDR3 has 15 amino acids.

V gene TRBV29-1 combines with J gene TRBJ1-2; TRBD1 agrees at 10 bases. With 6 bases clipped from V and 4 bases from J, the junction kept 2 bases outside the gene matches. Germline V gene sequence: CDR1 SQVTM, CDR2 ANQGSEA. CDR3 size: 12 residues. The CDR3 reads CSVDRGLYGYTF. The CDR3 DNA follows: TGCAGCGTAGACAGGGGGCTCTATGGCTACACCTTC.

This clonotype has a handful of counts. The chain recombines TRBV6-1 with TRBJ1-3; 8 nucleotides match TRBD1. The CDR3 is 14 residues long. Germline loops: CDR1 MNHNS, CDR2 SASEGT. V was clipped by 6 bases and J by 2 bases; unmatched bases: 3. The CDR3 DNA reads as TGTGCCAGCAGAACAGGGGGTACTGGAAACACCATATATTTT. Amino acids: CASRTGGTGNTIYF.

The V and J genes are TRBV12-3 or TRBV12-4 and TRBJ1-3, with unresolved D. This CDR3 is 15 amino acids long. With 6 bases removed from V and 4 bases from J, the gap between germline ends came to 16 bases. CDR3 coding DNA: TGTGCCAGCAGCGACCAAGACCGCCTGGGAAACACCATATATTTT. Translating gives CASSDQDRLGNTIYF.

The chain recombines TRBV10-2 with TRBJ2-3; 7 bases fit TRBD1. Germline loops: CDR1 WSHSY, CDR2 SAAADI. The CDR3 is 15 residues long. Trimming removed 9 bases from V and 1 base from J; junction bases left unmatched: 10. CDR3: CARSLKGTGTDTQYF. The DNA for the CDR3 is TGCGCCAGAAGTTTAAAGGGGACAGGCACAGATACGCAGTATTTT.

This clonotype was counted a few times. This rearrangement joins TRBV29-1 to TRBJ2-1, with D maybe TRBD1 (6 bases). V was shortened by 7 bases and J by 12 bases, with 25 bases between the two germline ends. Germline lookup yields CDR1 SQVTM and CDR2 ANQGSEA. The CDR3 consists of 14 residues. CDR3 amino acids: CSAGSPTGPSSQFF. The CDR3 region has the DNA TGCAGCGCCGGTTCCCCGACAGGCCCCTCATCGCAGTTCTTC.

The CDR3 reads CASGPFGGSSYNEQFF. DNA of the CDR3: TGTGCCAGCGGACCTTTCGGGGGTAGCTCCTACAATGAGCAGTTCTTC. This chain uses TRBV6-2 or TRBV6-3 with TRBJ2-1; maybe TRBD2 (6 bases). The CDR3 has 16 residues. CDR1 and CDR2 from the germline V gene are MNHEY and SVGEGT. Trimming took off 8 bases at V and 0 bases at J, with 17 bases between the two ends.

As to this clonotype: Germline is not matched at one junction end, which may reflect a read error. The J gene is TRBJ2-7, the V gene TRBV15; either TRBD1 or TRBD2 may fit D (6 bases each). The CDR3 has 14 amino acids. In germline, CDR1 is LNHNV, CDR2 YYDKDF (reference sequence). Here the CDR3 reads CATSRDPGAHEQHF. Here the CDR3 DNA reads TGTGCCACCAGCAGAGATCCGGGGGCCCACGAGCAGCACTTC.

This clonotype has more than one count but fewer than ten. In DNA, the CDR3 is TGTGCCAGCTCAGCCGACAGGACCGAGCCCCTCCACTTT. This codes for CASSADRTEPLHF. The chain recombines TRBV18 with TRBJ1-6; D possibly corresponds to TRBD1 (6 bases). Trimming left V 5 bases short and J 13 bases short, with 15 bases between. The CDR3 loop spans 13 amino acids. Germline V gene lookup returns CDR1 KGHSH and CDR2 LQKENI.

This clonotype was found many times. The CDR3 sequence is CASSLRGPGEQYF. The CDR3 DNA reads as TGTGCCAGCAGTTTAAGGGGTCCGGGGGAGCAGTACTTC. The chain joins TRBV12-3 or TRBV12-4 to TRBJ2-7; D tentatively reads TRBD1 or TRBD2 (5 bases each). The CDR3 contains 13 residues. V shed 2 bases and J shed 7 bases, with 12 bases lying between them.

The gene calls are TRBV9 and TRBJ2-3; possible D gene TRBD2, 7 bases. This CDR3 comprises 16 residues. Per germline, CDR1 SGDLS and CDR2 YYNGEE. V was pared by 4 bases and J by 2 bases, with 17 bases between. CDR3 protein: CASSLRGTTPTDTQYF. The CDR3 DNA is TGTGCCAGCAGCCTGAGGGGGACTACCCCCACAGATACGCAGTATTTT. The entire variable domain, with the rest obtained from reference TRBV9 and TRBJ2-3, is as follows: DSGVTQTPKHLITATGQRVTLRCSPRSGDLSVYWYQQSLDQGLQFLIQYYNGEERAKGNILERFSAQQFPDLHSELNLSSLELGDSALYFCASSLRGTTPTDTQYFGPGTRLTVL.

The rearrangement joins TRBV14 to TRBJ2-3; D possibly corresponds to TRBD1 (5 bases). The CDR3 contains 15 residues. The germline V gene encodes CDR1 SGHDN and CDR2 FVKESK. V gave up 4 bases and J gave up 3 bases, with 14 bases separating them. CDR3 sequence (DNA): TGTGCCAGCAGCCTAAAGGGCCAGGGAACAGATACGCAGTATTTT. It yields the protein CASSLKGQGTDTQYF. Filled out from reference TRBV14 and TRBJ2-3, the complete variable domain reads EAGVTQFPSHSVIEKGQTVTLRCDPISGHDNLYWYRRVMGKEIKFLLHFVKESKQDESGMPNNRFLAERTGGTYSTLKVQPAELEDSGVYFCASSLKGQGTDTQYFGPGTRLTVL.